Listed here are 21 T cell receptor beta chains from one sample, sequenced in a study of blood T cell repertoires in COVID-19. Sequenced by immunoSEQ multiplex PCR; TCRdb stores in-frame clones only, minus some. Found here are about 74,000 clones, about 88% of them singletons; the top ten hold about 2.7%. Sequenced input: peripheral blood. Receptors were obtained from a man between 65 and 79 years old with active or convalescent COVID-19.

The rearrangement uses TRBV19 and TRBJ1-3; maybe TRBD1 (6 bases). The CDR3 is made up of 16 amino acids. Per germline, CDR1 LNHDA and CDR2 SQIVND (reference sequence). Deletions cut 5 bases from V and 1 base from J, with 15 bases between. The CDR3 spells CASSARDIRSGNTIYF. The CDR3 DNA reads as TGTGCCAGTAGTGCACGGGACATCCGATCTGGAAACACCATATATTTT.

In DNA, the CDR3 is TGCGCCAGCAGCCCTAGGACAGCATACAATGAGCAGTTCTTC. Its protein product is CASSPRTAYNEQFF. V gene TRBV5-1 combines with J gene TRBJ2-1; weak D call: TRBD1 (6 bases). Trimming cost V 4 bases and J 4 bases, with 12 bases left between them. This CDR3 has 14 amino acids. CDR1 SGHRS and CDR2 YFSETQ come from the germline V gene.

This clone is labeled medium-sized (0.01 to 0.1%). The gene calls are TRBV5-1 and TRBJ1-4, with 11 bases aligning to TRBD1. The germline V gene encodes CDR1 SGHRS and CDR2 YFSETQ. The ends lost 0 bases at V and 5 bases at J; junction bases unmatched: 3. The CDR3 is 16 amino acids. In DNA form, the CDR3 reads TGCGCCAGCAGCTTGGCTGGGACAGGGGGAAATGAAAAACTGTTTTTT. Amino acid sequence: CASSLAGTGGNEKLFF.

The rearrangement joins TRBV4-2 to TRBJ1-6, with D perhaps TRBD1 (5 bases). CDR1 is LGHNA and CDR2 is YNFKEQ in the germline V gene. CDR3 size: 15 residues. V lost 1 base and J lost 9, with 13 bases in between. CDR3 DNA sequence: TGTGCCAGCAGCCAAGTCTCCAGGGTACCTTCACCCCTCCACTTT. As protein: CASSQVSRVPSPLHF.

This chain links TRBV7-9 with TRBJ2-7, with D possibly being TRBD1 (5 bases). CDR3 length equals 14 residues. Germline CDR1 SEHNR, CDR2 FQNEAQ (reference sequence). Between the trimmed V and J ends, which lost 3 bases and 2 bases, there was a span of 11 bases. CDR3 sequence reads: CASSLKGNPYEQYF. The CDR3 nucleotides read TGTGCCAGCAGCTTGAAGGGGAACCCCTACGAGCAGTACTTC.

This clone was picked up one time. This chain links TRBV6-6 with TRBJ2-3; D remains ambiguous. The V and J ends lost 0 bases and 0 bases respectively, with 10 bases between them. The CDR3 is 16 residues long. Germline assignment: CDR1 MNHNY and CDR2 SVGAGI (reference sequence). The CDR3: CASSYSKAESTDTQYF. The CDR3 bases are TGTGCCAGCAGTTACTCGAAGGCGGAGAGCACAGATACGCAGTATTTT.

The CDR3: CASSLEGGHQPQHF. The CDR3 nucleotides are TGTGCCAGCAGTTTAGAAGGGGGCCATCAGCCCCAGCATTTT. The genes are TRBV28 and TRBJ1-5; 7 positions match TRBD1. This CDR3 region has 14 residues. Unmatched junction bases numbered 3, after V lost 2 bases and J lost 5 bases. Germline CDR1 reads MDHEN; CDR2 reads SYDVKM.

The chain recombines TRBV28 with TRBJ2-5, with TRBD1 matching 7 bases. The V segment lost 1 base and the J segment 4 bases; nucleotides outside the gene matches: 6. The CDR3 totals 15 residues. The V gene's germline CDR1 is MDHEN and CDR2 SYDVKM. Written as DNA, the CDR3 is TGTGCCAGCAGTTTATCAGAGGGGGCTGGAGAGACCCAGTACTTC. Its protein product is CASSLSEGAGETQYF.

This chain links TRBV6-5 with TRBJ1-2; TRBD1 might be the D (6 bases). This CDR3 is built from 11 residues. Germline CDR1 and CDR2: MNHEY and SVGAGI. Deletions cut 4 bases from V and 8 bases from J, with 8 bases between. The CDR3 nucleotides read TGTGCCAGCAGTTCGGGGGGCGGCTACACCTTC. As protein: CASSSGGGYTF.

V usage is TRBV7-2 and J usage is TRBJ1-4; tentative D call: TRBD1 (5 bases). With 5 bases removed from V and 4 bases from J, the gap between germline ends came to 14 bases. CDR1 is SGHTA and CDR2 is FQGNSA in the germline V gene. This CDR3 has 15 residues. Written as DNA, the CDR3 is TGTGCCAGCAGCAAAGACAGTAATCGTAATGAAAAACTGTTTTTT. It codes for CASSKDSNRNEKLFF. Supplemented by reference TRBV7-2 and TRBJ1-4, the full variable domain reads GAGVSQSPSNKVTEKGKDVELRCDPISGHTALYWYRQSLGQGLEFLIYFQGNSAPDKSGLPSDRFSAERTGGSVSTLTIQRTQQEDSAVYLCASSKDSNRNEKLFFGSGTQLSVL.

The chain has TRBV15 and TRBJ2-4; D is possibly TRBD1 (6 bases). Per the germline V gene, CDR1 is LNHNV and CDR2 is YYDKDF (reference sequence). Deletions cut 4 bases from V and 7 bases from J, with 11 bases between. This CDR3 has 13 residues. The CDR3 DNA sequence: TGTGCCACCAGCAAAGGACAGCCGAACATTCAGTACTTC. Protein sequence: CATSKGQPNIQYF.

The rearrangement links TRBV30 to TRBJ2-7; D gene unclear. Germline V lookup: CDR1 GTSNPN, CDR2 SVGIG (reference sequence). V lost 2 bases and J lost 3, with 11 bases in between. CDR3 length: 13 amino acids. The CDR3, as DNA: TGTGCCTGGAGTCTGCGGCTAGGCTACGAGCAGTACTTC. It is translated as CAWSLRLGYEQYF.

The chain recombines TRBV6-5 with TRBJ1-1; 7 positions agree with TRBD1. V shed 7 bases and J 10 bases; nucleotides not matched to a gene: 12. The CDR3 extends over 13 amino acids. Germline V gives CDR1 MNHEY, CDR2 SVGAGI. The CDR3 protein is CASIGTAGGRAFF. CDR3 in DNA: TGTGCCAGCATTGGGACAGCGGGCGGAAGAGCTTTCTTT.

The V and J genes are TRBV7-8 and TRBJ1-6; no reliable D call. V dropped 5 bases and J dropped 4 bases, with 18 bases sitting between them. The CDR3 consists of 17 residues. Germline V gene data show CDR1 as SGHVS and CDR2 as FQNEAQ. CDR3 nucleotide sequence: TGTGCCAGCAGCCAAACCTCCGGGAGGTCTTATAATTCACCCCTCCACTTT. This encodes CASSQTSGRSYNSPLHF.

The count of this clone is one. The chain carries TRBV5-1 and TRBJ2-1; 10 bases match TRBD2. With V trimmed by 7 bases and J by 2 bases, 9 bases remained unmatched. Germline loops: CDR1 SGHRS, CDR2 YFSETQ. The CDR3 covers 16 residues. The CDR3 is CASQKTSGMTYNEQFF. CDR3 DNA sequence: TGCGCCAGCCAGAAAACTAGCGGGATGACCTACAATGAGCAGTTCTTC.

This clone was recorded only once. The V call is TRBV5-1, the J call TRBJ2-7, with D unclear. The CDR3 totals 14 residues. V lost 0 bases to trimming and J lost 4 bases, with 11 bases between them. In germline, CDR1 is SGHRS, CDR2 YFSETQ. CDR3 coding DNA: TGCGCCAGCAGCTTGGATCTCTACTCTTACGAGCAGTACTTC. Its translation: CASSLDLYSYEQYF. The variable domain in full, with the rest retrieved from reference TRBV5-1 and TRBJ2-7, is KAGVTQTPRYLIKTRGQQVTLSCSPISGHRSVSWYQQTPGQGLQFLFEYFSETQRNKGNFPGRFSGRQFSNSRSEMNVSTLELGDSALYLCASSLDLYSYEQYFGPGTRLTVT.

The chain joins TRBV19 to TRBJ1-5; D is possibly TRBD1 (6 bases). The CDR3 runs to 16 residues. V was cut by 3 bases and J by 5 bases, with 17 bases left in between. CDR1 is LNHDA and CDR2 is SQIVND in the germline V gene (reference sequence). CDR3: CASSIPGRGWDQPQHF. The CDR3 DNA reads TGTGCCAGTAGTATTCCCGGCAGGGGATGGGATCAGCCCCAGCATTTT.

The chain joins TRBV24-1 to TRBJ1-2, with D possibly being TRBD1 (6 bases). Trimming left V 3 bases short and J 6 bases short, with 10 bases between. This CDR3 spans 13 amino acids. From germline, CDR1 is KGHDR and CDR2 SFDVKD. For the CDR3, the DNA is TGTGCCACCAGTGATGGCAGGGGCGATGGCTACACCTTC. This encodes CATSDGRGDGYTF.

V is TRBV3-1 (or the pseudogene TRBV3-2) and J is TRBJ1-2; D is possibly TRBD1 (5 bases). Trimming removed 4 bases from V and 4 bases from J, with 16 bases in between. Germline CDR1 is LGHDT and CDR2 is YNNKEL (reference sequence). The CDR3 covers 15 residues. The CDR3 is CASSLWGERGYGYTF. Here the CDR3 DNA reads TGTGCCAGCAGCCTATGGGGGGAACGGGGCTATGGCTACACCTTC.

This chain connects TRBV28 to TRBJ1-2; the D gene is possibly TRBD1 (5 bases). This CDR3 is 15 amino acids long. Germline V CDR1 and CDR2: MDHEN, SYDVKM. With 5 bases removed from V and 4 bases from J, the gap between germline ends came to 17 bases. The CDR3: CASSLILGGTYGYTF. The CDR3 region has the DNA TGTGCCAGCAGTCTAATACTTGGCGGGACCTATGGCTACACCTTC.

CDR3 sequence: CASSQGPGEAFF. The CDR3 coding sequence is TGCGCCAGCAGCCAAGGGCCAGGCGAAGCTTTCTTT. The J gene is TRBJ1-1, the V gene TRBV4-1; D is uncertain. CDR3 length: 12 amino acids. V was shortened by 1 base and J by 8 bases, with 8 bases between the two germline ends. Germline values: CDR1 MGHRA, CDR2 YSYEKL.